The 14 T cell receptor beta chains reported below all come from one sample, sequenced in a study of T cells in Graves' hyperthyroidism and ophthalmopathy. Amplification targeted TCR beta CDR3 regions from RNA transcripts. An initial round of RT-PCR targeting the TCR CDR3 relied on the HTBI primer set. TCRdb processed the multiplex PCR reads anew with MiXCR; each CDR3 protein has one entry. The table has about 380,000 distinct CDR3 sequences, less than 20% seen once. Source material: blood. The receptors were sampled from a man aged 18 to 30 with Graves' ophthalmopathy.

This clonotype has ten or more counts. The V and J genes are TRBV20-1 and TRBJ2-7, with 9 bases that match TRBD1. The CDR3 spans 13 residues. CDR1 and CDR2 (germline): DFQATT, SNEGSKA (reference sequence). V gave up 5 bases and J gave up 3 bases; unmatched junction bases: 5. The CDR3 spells CSALRDRDYEQYF. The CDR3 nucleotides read TGCAGTGCTCTCCGGGACAGGGACTACGAGCAGTACTTC.

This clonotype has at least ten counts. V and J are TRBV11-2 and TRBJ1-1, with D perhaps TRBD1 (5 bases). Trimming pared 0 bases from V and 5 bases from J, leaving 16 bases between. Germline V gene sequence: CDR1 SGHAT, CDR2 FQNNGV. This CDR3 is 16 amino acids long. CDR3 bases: TGTGCCAGCAGCTTAGAGGGCGGGGGACCGCGGACTGAAGCTTTCTTT. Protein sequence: CASSLEGGGPRTEAFF.

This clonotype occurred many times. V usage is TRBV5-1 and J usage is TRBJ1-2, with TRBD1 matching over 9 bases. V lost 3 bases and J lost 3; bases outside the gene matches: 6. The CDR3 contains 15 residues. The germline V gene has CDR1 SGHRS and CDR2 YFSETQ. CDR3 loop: CASSSKQGADYGYTF. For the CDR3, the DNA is TGCGCCAGCAGCTCGAAACAGGGGGCGGACTATGGCTACACCTTC.

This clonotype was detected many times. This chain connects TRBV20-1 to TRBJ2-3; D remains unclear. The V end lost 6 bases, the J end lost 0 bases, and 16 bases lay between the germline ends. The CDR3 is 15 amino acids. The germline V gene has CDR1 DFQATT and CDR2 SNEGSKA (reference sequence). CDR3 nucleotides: TGCAGTGCGCCTGCTGGCGGAACTAGCACAGATACGCAGTATTTT. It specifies CSAPAGGTSTDTQYF.

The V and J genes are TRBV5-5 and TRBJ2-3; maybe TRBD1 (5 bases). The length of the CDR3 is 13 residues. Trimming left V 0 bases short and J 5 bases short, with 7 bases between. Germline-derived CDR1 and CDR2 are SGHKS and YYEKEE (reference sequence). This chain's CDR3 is CASSLVREDTQYF. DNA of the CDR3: TGTGCCAGCAGCTTGGTCAGGGAAGATACGCAGTATTTT.

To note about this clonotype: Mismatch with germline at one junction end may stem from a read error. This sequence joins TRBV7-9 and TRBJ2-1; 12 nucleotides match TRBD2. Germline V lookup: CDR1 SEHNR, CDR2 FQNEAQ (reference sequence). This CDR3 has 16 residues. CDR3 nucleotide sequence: TGCGCCAGCAGCCAACCACTAGCGGGGGGCCAAAATGAGCAGTTCTTC. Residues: CASSQPLAGGQNEQFF. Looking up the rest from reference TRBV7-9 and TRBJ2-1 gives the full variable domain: DTGVSQNPRHKITKRGQNVTFRCDPISEHNRLYWYRQTLGQGPEFLTYFQNEAQLEKSRLLSDRFSAERPKGSFSTLEIQRTEQGDSAMYLCASSQPLAGGQNEQFFGPGTRLTVL.

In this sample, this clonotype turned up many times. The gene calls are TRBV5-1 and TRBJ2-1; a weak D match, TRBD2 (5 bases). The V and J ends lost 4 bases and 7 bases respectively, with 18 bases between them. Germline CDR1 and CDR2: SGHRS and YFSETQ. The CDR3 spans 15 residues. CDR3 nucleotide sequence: TGCGCCAGCAGCCCTTTGTCGGGGAACGGGAATGAGCAGTTCTTC. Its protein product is CASSPLSGNGNEQFF. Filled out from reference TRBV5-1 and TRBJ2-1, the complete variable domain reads KAGVTQTPRYLIKTRGQQVTLSCSPISGHRSVSWYQQTPGQGLQFLFEYFSETQRNKGNFPGRFSGRQFSNSRSEMNVSTLELGDSALYLCASSPLSGNGNEQFFGPGTRLTVL.

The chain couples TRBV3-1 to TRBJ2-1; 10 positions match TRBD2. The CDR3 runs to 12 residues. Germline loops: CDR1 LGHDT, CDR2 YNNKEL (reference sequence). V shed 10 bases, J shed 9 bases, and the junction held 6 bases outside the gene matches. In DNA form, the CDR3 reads TGTGCCATTAGCGGGGGGCGGGGTGAGCAGTTCTTC. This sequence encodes CAISGGRGEQFF.

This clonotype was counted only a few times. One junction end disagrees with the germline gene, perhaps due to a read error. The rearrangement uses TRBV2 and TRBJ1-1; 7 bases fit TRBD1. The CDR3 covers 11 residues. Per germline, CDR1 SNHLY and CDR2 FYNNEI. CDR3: CASIGGPEASF. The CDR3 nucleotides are TGTGCCAGCATAGGGGGCCCCGAAGCTTCCTTT.

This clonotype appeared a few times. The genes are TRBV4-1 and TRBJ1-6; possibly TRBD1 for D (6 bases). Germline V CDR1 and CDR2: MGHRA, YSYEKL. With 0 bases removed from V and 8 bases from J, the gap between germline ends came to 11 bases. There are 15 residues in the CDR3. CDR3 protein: CASSQDRTEDSPLHF. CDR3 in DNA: TGCGCCAGCAGCCAAGATAGGACAGAAGATTCACCCCTCCACTTT.

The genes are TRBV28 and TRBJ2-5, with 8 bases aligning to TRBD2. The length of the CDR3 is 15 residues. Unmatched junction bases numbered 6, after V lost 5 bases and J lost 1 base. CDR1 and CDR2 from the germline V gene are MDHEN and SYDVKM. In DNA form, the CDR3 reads TGTGCCAGCAGTGCACTAGCGGAGGGCCAAGAGACCCAGTACTTC. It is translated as CASSALAEGQETQYF.

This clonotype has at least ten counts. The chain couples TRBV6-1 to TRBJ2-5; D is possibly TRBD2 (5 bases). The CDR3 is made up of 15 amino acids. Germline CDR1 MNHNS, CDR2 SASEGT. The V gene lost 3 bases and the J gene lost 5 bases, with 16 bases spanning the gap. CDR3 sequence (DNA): TGTGCCAGCAGTGACCAAAGCCTAGCTGCGGAGACCCAGTACTTC. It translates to CASSDQSLAAETQYF.

CDR3 protein: CASRQDGINSPLHF. CDR3 DNA sequence: TGTGCCAGCAGACAGGACGGAATTAATTCACCCCTCCACTTT. The chain joins TRBV7-9 to TRBJ1-6, with D possibly matching TRBD1 (5 bases). The V end was cut by 6 bases, the J end by 6 bases, with 12 bases between. This CDR3 contains 14 residues. The germline CDR1 and CDR2 sequences are SEHNR and FQNEAQ (reference sequence).

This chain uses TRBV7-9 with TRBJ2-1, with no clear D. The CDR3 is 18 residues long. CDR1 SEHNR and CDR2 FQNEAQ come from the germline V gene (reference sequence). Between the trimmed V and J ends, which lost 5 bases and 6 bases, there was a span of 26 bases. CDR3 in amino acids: CASSLSLVGQMVGNEQFF. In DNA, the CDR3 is TGTGCCAGCAGCCTATCCCTAGTTGGGCAGATGGTGGGCAATGAGCAGTTCTTC. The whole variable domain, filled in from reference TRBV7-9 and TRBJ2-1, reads DTGVSQNPRHKITKRGQNVTFRCDPISEHNRLYWYRQTLGQGPEFLTYFQNEAQLEKSRLLSDRFSAERPKGSFSTLEIQRTEQGDSAMYLCASSLSLVGQMVGNEQFFGPGTRLTVL.